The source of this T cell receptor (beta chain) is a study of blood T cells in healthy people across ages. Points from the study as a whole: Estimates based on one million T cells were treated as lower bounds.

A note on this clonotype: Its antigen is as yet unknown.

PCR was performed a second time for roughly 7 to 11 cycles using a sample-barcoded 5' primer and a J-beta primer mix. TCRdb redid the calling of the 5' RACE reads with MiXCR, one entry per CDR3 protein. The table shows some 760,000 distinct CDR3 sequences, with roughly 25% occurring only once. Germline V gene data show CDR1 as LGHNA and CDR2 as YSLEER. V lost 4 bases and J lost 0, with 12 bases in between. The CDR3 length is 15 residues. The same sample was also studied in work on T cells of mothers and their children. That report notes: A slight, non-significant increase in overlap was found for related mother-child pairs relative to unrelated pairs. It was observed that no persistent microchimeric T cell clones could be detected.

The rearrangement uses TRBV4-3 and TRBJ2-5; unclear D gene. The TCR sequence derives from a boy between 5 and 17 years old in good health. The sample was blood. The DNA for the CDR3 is TGCGCCAGCAGCCCCGAGTCCACGTACCAAGAGACCCAGTACTTC. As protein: CASSPESTYQETQYF.